One sample yielded the 21 T cell receptor beta chains listed below, sequenced in a study of blood T cell repertoires in COVID-19. Sequencing was performed with immunoSEQ multiplex PCR; in TCRdb, only in-frame clones are kept and a portion is missing. The repertoire holds 290,000 or so clones, with 87% as singletons. The specimen sequenced was peripheral blood. The source of these receptors is a man aged 18 to 29 with active or convalescent COVID-19.

V gene TRBV5-1 combines with J gene TRBJ2-7; weak D call: TRBD1 (6 bases). Trimming left V 4 bases short and J 7 bases short, with 18 bases between. The CDR3 loop spans 14 amino acids. Germline V gene sequence: CDR1 SGHRS, CDR2 YFSETQ. The CDR3 spells CASSKRTEGKEQYF. The CDR3 DNA reads as TGCGCCAGCAGCAAACGGACAGAGGGGAAAGAGCAGTACTTC. The entire variable domain, with the rest obtained from reference TRBV5-1 and TRBJ2-7, is as follows: KAGVTQTPRYLIKTRGQQVTLSCSPISGHRSVSWYQQTPGQGLQFLFEYFSETQRNKGNFPGRFSGRQFSNSRSEMNVSTLELGDSALYLCASSKRTEGKEQYFGPGTRLTVT.

This clone was seen a single time. V usage is TRBV5-1 and J usage is TRBJ1-1, with 8 bases that match TRBD1. V was pared by 2 bases and J by 2 bases, with 8 bases of the junction left unmatched. CDR3 size: 16 residues. Germline CDR1 SGHRS, CDR2 YFSETQ. CDR3 in DNA: TGCGCCAGCAGCTTACTCGTCAGGGGGCCAAACACTGAAGCTTTCTTT. This gives the protein CASSLLVRGPNTEAFF.

The chain joins TRBV4-1 to TRBJ1-5, with 9 bases matching TRBD1. Losses at the gene ends were 2 bases for V and 6 bases for J; bases not matched to a gene: 11. The germline gives CDR1 MGHRA, CDR2 YSYEKL. This CDR3 comprises 17 residues. The chain's CDR3 is CASSQPGQGIVGQPQHF. CDR3 coding DNA: TGCGCCAGCAGCCAACCGGGACAGGGCATTGTCGGTCAGCCCCAGCATTTT.

This clone turned up a few times. The V call is TRBV28, the J call TRBJ2-1; D gene ambiguous. CDR1 and CDR2 (germline): MDHEN, SYDVKM. The CDR3 totals 13 residues. Trimming took 0 bases from V and 6 from J, leaving 6 bases between them. CDR3 sequence (DNA): TGTGCCAGCAGTTTATGGCGGTCCAATGAGCAGTTCTTC. This translates into CASSLWRSNEQFF.

The chain has TRBV27 and TRBJ1-1, with TRBD1 as a possible D gene (5 bases). Trimming took 3 bases from V and 6 from J, leaving 11 bases between them. Germline V CDR1 and CDR2: MNHEY, SMNVEV (reference sequence). The CDR3 extends over 13 amino acids. CDR3 sequence reads: CASSFPGGAEAFF. As DNA, the CDR3 is TGTGCCAGCAGTTTCCCGGGGGGTGCTGAAGCTTTCTTT.

The rearrangement uses TRBV18 and TRBJ2-1, with 12 bases identical to TRBD2. V lost 0 bases, J lost 5 bases, and 5 bases stayed unmatched. There are 17 residues in the CDR3. CDR1 and CDR2 (germline): KGHSH, LQKENI. CDR3 amino acids: CASSPPLLAGGNNEQFF. CDR3 in DNA: TGTGCCAGCTCACCACCTTTACTAGCGGGAGGAAACAATGAGCAGTTCTTC.

The chain couples TRBV21-1 to TRBJ2-5; TRBD1 reflects the table's D call only, with no check against the DNA. TRBV21-1 is marked as a pseudogene. This CDR3 comprises 17 residues. This CDR3 reads CASSKVGWRQGSETQYF. CDR3 in DNA: TGTGCCAGCAGCAAAGTCGGGTGGAGACAGGGATCGGAGACCCAGTACTTC.

In DNA form, the CDR3 reads TGTGCCAGCAGCGTAGGTGGAGGGGAGGCTCACGAGCAGTACTTC. Translating it yields CASSVGGGEAHEQYF. V usage is TRBV9 and J usage is TRBJ2-7; a weak D match, TRBD2 (6 bases). V shed 0 bases and J shed 5 bases, with 15 bases lying between them. Germline V gene sequence: CDR1 SGDLS, CDR2 YYNGEE. The CDR3 is made up of 15 amino acids. The full variable domain, its missing parts supplied by reference TRBV9 and TRBJ2-7, is DSGVTQTPKHLITATGQRVTLRCSPRSGDLSVYWYQQSLDQGLQFLIQYYNGEERAKGNILERFSAQQFPDLHSELNLSSLELGDSALYFCASSVGGGEAHEQYFGPGTRLTVT.

CDR3 sequence (DNA): TGCGCCAGCAGCTTGCGGGGATTCCCCTATGGCTACACCTTC. This codes for CASSLRGFPYGYTF. This chain uses TRBV5-1 with TRBJ1-2; D ambiguous. The CDR3 loop spans 14 amino acids. Germline-derived CDR1 and CDR2 are SGHRS and YFSETQ. The V end was cut by 1 base, the J end by 4 bases, with 11 bases between.

This clone was seen just once. The CDR3 DNA follows: TGTGCCAGCGGAAGAGGGGGTGAGCAGTTCTTC. Protein product: CASGRGGEQFF. V and J are TRBV7-6 and TRBJ2-1; possibly TRBD1 for D (6 bases). The V and J ends lost 8 bases and 9 bases respectively, with 11 bases between them. Germline V gene data show CDR1 as SGHVS and CDR2 as FNYEAQ. The CDR3 is 11 residues long.

The J gene is TRBJ2-1, the V gene TRBV12-3 or TRBV12-4; tentative D call: TRBD2 (6 bases). The CDR3 has 12 residues. The germline V and J ends were trimmed by 11 bases and 9 bases, with 17 bases remaining between them. CDR3 region: CAPHGGICEQFF. The CDR3 DNA reads as TGTGCCCCCCACGGGGGTATCTGTGAGCAGTTCTTC.

The chain has TRBV11-2 and TRBJ1-1; D is perhaps TRBD1 (5 bases). The CDR3 consists of 13 residues. Trimming took 4 bases from V and 8 from J, leaving 14 bases between them. The germline CDR1 and CDR2 sequences are SGHAT and FQNNGV. As DNA, the CDR3 is TGTGCCAGCAGCTCCGGGGGGAGCCCCGAAGCTTTCTTT. It yields the protein CASSSGGSPEAFF.

V gene TRBV11-2 combines with J gene TRBJ1-4; 8 bases are a match to TRBD1. The V gene's germline CDR1 is SGHAT and CDR2 FQNNGV. V shed 0 bases, J shed 8 bases, and the junction held 8 bases outside the gene matches. The CDR3 runs 16 residues. The CDR3 DNA reads TGTGCCAGCAGCTTAGACCCAGGGGGCGGGGTCGAAAAACTGTTTTTT. This gives the protein CASSLDPGGGVEKLFF.

CDR3 residues: CASSVKSSGNTEAFF. In DNA form, the CDR3 reads TGTGCCAGTTCTGTGAAAAGTAGTGGGAACACTGAAGCTTTCTTT. This sequence joins TRBV19 and TRBJ1-1, with D uncertain. Germline-derived CDR1 and CDR2 are LNHDA and SQIVND (reference sequence). The CDR3 has 15 residues. Trimming removed 8 bases from V and 1 base from J, with 17 bases in between.

The rearrangement uses TRBV2 and TRBJ2-5, with D uncertain. The CDR3 consists of 13 residues. Trimming left V 3 bases short and J 1 base short, with 6 bases between. CDR1 SNHLY and CDR2 FYNNEI come from the germline V gene. CDR3 residues: CASSDVGQETQYF. The DNA of the CDR3 is TGTGCCAGCAGTGATGTCGGCCAAGAGACCCAGTACTTC.

V usage is TRBV7-2 and J usage is TRBJ2-2; 13 bases line up with TRBD2. V shed 7 bases, J shed 6 bases, and the junction held 8 bases outside the gene matches. CDR1 is SGHTA, CDR2 FQGNSA, per germline. The CDR3 totals 16 residues. As DNA, the CDR3 is TGTGCCAGCAAAGGACTAGCGGGAGAGCTAGCCGGGGAGCTGTTTTTT. It codes for CASKGLAGELAGELFF.

This clone was seen a few times. The CDR3 reads CASSVGAGTGGNNYEQYF. The CDR3 DNA follows: TGTGCCAGCAGCGTAGGTGCAGGAACAGGGGGGAACAACTACGAGCAGTACTTC. V is TRBV9 and J is TRBJ2-7, with 8 nucleotides matching TRBD1. The CDR3 is 18 residues long. Germline V CDR1 and CDR2: SGDLS, YYNGEE. Unmatched junction bases numbered 14, after V lost 0 bases and J lost 3 bases.

The chain is built from TRBV6-1 and TRBJ2-7; tentatively, D is TRBD2 (6 bases). The CDR3 is made up of 14 amino acids. The germline gives CDR1 MNHNS, CDR2 SASEGT. Trimming pared 3 bases from V and 3 bases from J, leaving 12 bases between. CDR3 loop: CASSDQLRDYEQYF. CDR3 sequence (DNA): TGTGCCAGCAGTGATCAATTGCGGGACTACGAGCAGTACTTC.

The chain is built from TRBV28 and TRBJ2-1, with 8 bases lining up with TRBD2. This CDR3 is 15 amino acids long. Germline CDR1 is MDHEN and CDR2 is SYDVKM. Trimming at V came to 6 bases and at J to 8 bases, leaving 12 bases not matched to a gene. In DNA, the CDR3 is TGTGCCAGCAGATCACTAGCGGCCCTGGTTGATGAGCAGTTCTTC. It codes for CASRSLAALVDEQFF.

The J gene is TRBJ1-3, the V gene TRBV5-6; tentative D call: TRBD1 (6 bases). The CDR3 length is 16 residues. Trimming took 6 bases from V and 2 from J, leaving 18 bases between them. CDR1 is SGHDT and CDR2 is YYEEEE in the germline V gene. The CDR3 coding sequence is TGTGCCAGCACCGAGAAGGGGGGGGCGGCTGGAAACACCATATATTTT. Amino acids: CASTEKGGAAGNTIYF.

The chain recombines TRBV4-3 with TRBJ2-2, with unresolved D. Germline V gives CDR1 LGHNA, CDR2 YSLEER. V was shortened by 0 bases and J by 5 bases, with 10 bases between the two germline ends. The CDR3 consists of 15 residues. The CDR3 reads CASSQESGTTGELFF. In DNA form, the CDR3 reads TGCGCCAGCAGCCAAGAATCAGGAACAACCGGGGAGCTGTTTTTT.